This T cell receptor beta chain stems from a study of blood T cell repertoires in COVID-19. Turning to the study itself: T cells, B-cell-depleted T cells, or PBMCs provided the cDNA or gDNA that served as material.

Assay used: immunoSEQ multiplex PCR; TCRdb lists only in-frame clones, some missing. Among approximately 190,000 clones listed, 82% were seen once. Participants, about 18 to 89 years old, spanned fewer than 30 US areas. Researchers sorted participants into cohorts using their self-reported clinical history. Trimming cost V 5 bases and J 2 bases, with 12 bases left between them. The CDR3 runs 14 residues. Germline assignment: CDR1 SGHTA and CDR2 FQGNSA. The sequence was collected from a woman aged 55-70 years with acute COVID-19. Sequencing input: PBMCs or T cells enriched from blood (not recorded which). The chain employs TRBV7-2 and TRBJ1-2; D may be TRBD1 (6 bases). The CDR3 DNA is TGTGCCAGCAGCGTTTATACAGGGAACTATGGCTACACCTTC. Amino acids: CASSVYTGNYGYTF.